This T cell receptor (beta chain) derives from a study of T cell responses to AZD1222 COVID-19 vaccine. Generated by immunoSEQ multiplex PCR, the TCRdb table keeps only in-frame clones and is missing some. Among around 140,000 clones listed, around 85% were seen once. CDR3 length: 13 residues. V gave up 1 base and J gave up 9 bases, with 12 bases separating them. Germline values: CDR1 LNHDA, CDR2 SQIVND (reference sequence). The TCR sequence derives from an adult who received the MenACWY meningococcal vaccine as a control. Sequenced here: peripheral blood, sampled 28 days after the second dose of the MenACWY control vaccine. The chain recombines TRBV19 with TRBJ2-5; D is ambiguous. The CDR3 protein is CASSIAPDRAQYF. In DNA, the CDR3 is TGTGCCAGTAGTATAGCCCCCGACCGGGCCCAGTACTTC.